Below are 6 T cell receptor beta chains sequenced from a single sample in a study of response to subunit inactivated influenza vaccine. From the RT-PCR reads, TCRdb called clonotypes with MiXCR, one entry per CDR3 protein. The sample consists of 150,000 to 200,000 distinct CDR3 sequences, about 12% of them appearing once. These data also featured in a second study, about T cells expressing NK-cell markers. From that second work: 5'RACE template switching with UMIs produced the TCR beta cDNA.

The source was CD8+ T cells sorted from PBMCs, collected approximately 12 days after vaccination. The receptors derive from a man aged 50-59 years who received an inactivated influenza vaccine.

V is TRBV7-8 and J is TRBJ2-7; tentative D call: TRBD1 (5 bases). CDR3 length: 14 residues. Germline V CDR1 and CDR2: SGHVS, FQNEAQ. V lost 5 bases to trimming and J lost 1 base, with 12 bases between them. The CDR3 DNA follows: TGTGCCAGCAGCCCAGGGATCGGATCCTACGAGCAGTACTTC. Translation: CASSPGIGSYEQYF. Drawing the rest from reference TRBV7-8 and TRBJ2-7, the complete variable domain is GAGVSQSPRYKVAKRGQDVALRCDPISGHVSLFWYQQALGQGPEFLTYFQNEAQLDKSGLPSDRFFAERPEGSVSTLKIQRTQQEDSAVYLCASSPGIGSYEQYFGPGTRLTVT.

The chain uses TRBV5-1 and TRBJ1-1, with 7 bases aligning to TRBD1. CDR3 length: 16 amino acids. V dropped 4 bases and J dropped 0; count of bases not matched to a gene: 9. In germline, CDR1 is SGHRS, CDR2 YFSETQ. CDR3 amino acids: CASSPGDRSLNTEAFF. The DNA for the CDR3 is TGCGCCAGCAGCCCCGGGGACAGAAGTTTGAACACTGAAGCTTTCTTT.

With respect to this clonotype: One end of the junction does not line up with germline, which may come from a read error. The chain links TRBV20-1 to TRBJ2-1; 8 nucleotides agree with TRBD1. This CDR3 has 17 residues. Germline V gives CDR1 DFQATT, CDR2 SNEGSKA (reference sequence). The CDR3 region has the DNA TGCTGTGCTAGAGATGGTGCAGGGGGCGCGTGGTACAATGAGCAGTTCTTC. It codes for CCARDGAGGAWYNEQFF.

The chain is built from TRBV4-3 and TRBJ2-7; 7 nucleotides agree with TRBD2. CDR1 LGHNA and CDR2 YSLEER come from the germline V gene. The CDR3 is 15 amino acids. The V gene end was trimmed by 2 bases and the J gene end by 7 bases; junction bases not matched to a gene: 11. The CDR3 here is CASSQYVPGEGEQYF. For the CDR3, the DNA is TGCGCCAGCAGCCAATACGTTCCCGGGGAGGGTGAGCAGTACTTC.

This clonotype was observed a handful of times. J is TRBJ2-1 and V is TRBV11-2; D ambiguous. V lost 0 bases and J 9 bases, leaving 6 bases between the germline ends. Germline lookup yields CDR1 SGHAT and CDR2 FQNNGV. This CDR3 is 12 amino acids long. CDR3 nucleotides: TGTGCCAGCAGCTTAGAGACTCCTGAGCAGTTCTTC. This translates into CASSLETPEQFF.

The V call is TRBV7-2, the J call TRBJ2-7, with 12 positions matching TRBD2. The CDR3 runs to 15 residues. J gave up 3 bases and V 5 bases, and 5 bases lay outside the gene matches. Germline V gene data show CDR1 as SGHTA and CDR2 as FQGNSA. CDR3 nucleotides: TGTGCCAGCAGCCAGCTAGCGGGGGGGGTCTACGAGCAGTACTTC. Protein product: CASSQLAGGVYEQYF.